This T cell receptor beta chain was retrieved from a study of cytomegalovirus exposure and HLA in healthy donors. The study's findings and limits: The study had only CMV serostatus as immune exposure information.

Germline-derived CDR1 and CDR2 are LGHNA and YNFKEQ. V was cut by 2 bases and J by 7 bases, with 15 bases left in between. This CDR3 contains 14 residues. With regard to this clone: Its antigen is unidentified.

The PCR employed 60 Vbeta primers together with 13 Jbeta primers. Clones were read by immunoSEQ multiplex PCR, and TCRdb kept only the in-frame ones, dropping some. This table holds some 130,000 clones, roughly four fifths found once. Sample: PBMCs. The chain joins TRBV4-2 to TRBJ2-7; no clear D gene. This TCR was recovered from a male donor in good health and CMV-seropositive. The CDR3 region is CASSQNMGLGEQYF. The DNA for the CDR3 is TGTGCCAGCAGCCAAAACATGGGCCTTGGGGAGCAGTACTTC.